Listed below are T cell receptor beta chains from one sample, sequenced in a study of blood T cell repertoires in COVID-19. Profiled with immunoSEQ multiplex PCR; TCRdb holds only in-frame clones, not every one. This sample has fewer than 120,000 clones; about 72% occur once, and the top ten carry roughly 7.5%. Specimen: peripheral blood. The source is a woman aged 55-69 years with acute or convalescent COVID-19. The CDR3 runs from the conserved cysteine through the conserved F or W. The D gene is left open where the match is weak. A row's size may be missing; if present it is once, few, many or a size class.

CDR3 protein | CDR3 DNA | V gene | CDR3 length | J gene | D gene | clone size
CASSQGLRQYF | TGTGCCAGCAGCCAGGGACTTCGCCAGTACTTC | TRBV11-2 | 11 | TRBJ2-5 | . | .
CASSLSVTYEQYF | TGTGCCAGCAGTTTGTCCGTTACCTACGAGCAGTACTTC | TRBV12-3/TRBV12-4 | 13 | TRBJ2-7 | . | .
CASSRTGAENIQYF | TGCGCCAGCAGCAGGACAGGGGCCGAAAACATTCAGTACTTC | TRBV5-1 | 14 | TRBJ2-4 | TRBD1 | .
CASSFQGVTSGNTIYF | TGTGCCAGCAGCTTCCAGGGGGTCACCTCTGGAAACACCATATATTTT | TRBV5-5 | 16 | TRBJ1-3 | TRBD1 | .
CASSIRVGSTEAFF | TGTGCCAGTAGTATCAGGGTAGGGTCCACTGAAGCTTTCTTT | TRBV19 | 14 | TRBJ1-1 | . | .
CASSPDRVGYTF | TGTGCCAGCAGCCCAGACAGGGTTGGCTACACCTTC | TRBV5-8 | 12 | TRBJ1-2 | TRBD1 | .
CASSWGGGAGQPQHF | TGTGCCAGCAGCTGGGGTGGCGGGGCTGGGCAGCCCCAGCATTTT | TRBV5-5 | 15 | TRBJ1-5 | . | .
CASSATGGYTIYF | TGTGCCAGCAGTGCCACTGGGGGCTACACCATATATTTT | TRBV2 | 13 | TRBJ1-3 | . | few
CASSSGQLSGEKLFF | TGTGCCAGCAGCTCGGGACAGCTCAGCGGTGAAAAACTGTTTTTT | TRBV7-6 | 15 | TRBJ1-4 | TRBD1 | .
CSVGGQGNEKLFF | TGCAGCGTTGGTGGACAGGGTAATGAAAAACTGTTTTTT | TRBV29-1 | 13 | TRBJ1-4 | TRBD1 | .
CASSLTGVETQYF | TGTGCCAGCAGCCTGACAGGTGTCGAGACCCAGTACTTC | TRBV27 | 13 | TRBJ2-5 | . | .
CASSGSYEQYF | TGTGCCAGCAGCGGCTCCTACGAGCAGTACTTC | TRBV2 | 11 | TRBJ2-7 | . | once
CASRDLVVASYNSPLHF | TGTGCCAGTAGAGATTTGGTGGTTGCGTCCTATAATTCACCCCTCCACTTT | TRBV19 | 17 | TRBJ1-6 | . | few
CASGAGRVLYGYTF | TGTGCCTCGGGGGCAGGGAGGGTCCTCTATGGCTACACCTTC | TRBV30 | 14 | TRBJ1-2 | . | .
CAWSDLRGPTGANVLTF | TGTGCCTGGAGTGACCTGCGGGGACCCACTGGGGCCAACGTCCTGACTTTC | TRBV30 | 17 | TRBJ2-6 | . | .
CASSLVPGGSEKLFF | TGCGCCAGCAGCTTGGTACCAGGGGGTAGTGAAAAACTGTTTTTT | TRBV5-1 | 15 | TRBJ1-4 | TRBD1 | .
CASSLGQAGNTIYF | TGTGCCAGCAGCTTGGGACAGGCTGGAAACACCATATATTTT | TRBV5-4 | 14 | TRBJ1-3 | . | .
CASSTQTRTVRSTYEQYF | TGTGCCAGTAGTACCCAGACCCGGACAGTCAGGAGCACCTACGAGCAGTACTTC | TRBV19 | 18 | TRBJ2-7 | . | .
CASSLRVGGSRWFF | TGTGCCAGCAGCTTAAGGGTGGGAGGTTCCCGGTGGTTCTTC | TRBV7-6 | 14 | TRBJ2-1 | . | .
CASSQDLGLAGGQETQYF | TGCGCCAGCAGCCAAGATCTTGGGTTGGCGGGGGGACAAGAGACCCAGTACTTC | TRBV4-1 | 18 | TRBJ2-5 | TRBD2 | once
CASRTDREETQYF | TGTGCCAGTAGGACTGACAGGGAAGAGACCCAGTACTTC | TRBV19 | 13 | TRBJ2-5 | TRBD1 | .
CASSLALAGGQNEQFF | TGCGCCAGCAGCTTGGCCTTAGCGGGGGGGCAGAATGAGCAGTTCTTC | TRBV5-1 | 16 | TRBJ2-1 | TRBD2 | .
CASTGGSYEQYF | TGTGCCAGCACAGGGGGCTCCTACGAGCAGTACTTC | TRBV12-3/TRBV12-4 | 12 | TRBJ2-7 | TRBD1 | .
CASSPGMATEAFF | TGTGCCAGCAGCCCGGGTATGGCCACTGAAGCTTTCTTT | TRBV28 | 13 | TRBJ1-1 | . | .
CASSPEAANNEQFF | TGTGCCAGCAGCCCCGAGGCGGCGAACAATGAGCAGTTCTTC | TRBV7-2 | 14 | TRBJ2-1 | . | .
CASSLLYRGLAKNIQYF | TGTGCCAGCAGCTTACTTTACAGGGGTCTAGCCAAAAACATTCAGTACTTC | TRBV7-8 | 17 | TRBJ2-4 | TRBD1 | .
CASSSGQTDTQYF | TGTGCCAGCAGCTCCGGACAAACAGATACGCAATATTTT | TRBV7-9 | 13 | TRBJ2-3 | . | .
CAWTKTGTHSGNTIYF | TGTGCCTGGACTAAGACAGGGACTCACTCTGGAAACACCATATATTTT | TRBV30 | 16 | TRBJ1-3 | TRBD1 | .
CASSSPSEGDTIYF | TGTGCCAGCAGCTCACCTTCCGAAGGAGACACCATATATTTT | TRBV28 | 14 | TRBJ1-3 | . | .
CASSRGQGGNSNQPQHF | TGTGCCAGCAGCCGTGGACAGGGGGGGAATAGCAATCAGCCCCAGCATTTT | TRBV4-2 | 17 | TRBJ1-5 | TRBD1 | .
CASSVETGLSTDTQYF | TGTGCCAGCAGCGTAGAGACAGGGCTGTCCACAGATACGCAGTATTTT | TRBV9 | 16 | TRBJ2-3 | TRBD1 | .
CASANGGGLTYEQYF | TGTGCCAGCGCGAACGGGGGGGGACTGACCTACGAGCAGTACTTC | TRBV28 | 15 | TRBJ2-7 | TRBD2 | .
CASSPAGNSPLHF | TGTGCCAGCTCACCAGCAGGGAATTCACCCCTCCACTTT | TRBV18 | 13 | TRBJ1-6 | . | few
CASSHSTENYGYTF | TGTGCCAGCAGCCATTCTACAGAAAACTATGGCTACACCTTC | TRBV3-1/TRBV3-2 | 14 | TRBJ1-2 | . | .
CSVSKGAGYGYTF | TGCAGCGTTTCTAAGGGGGCAGGTTATGGCTACACCTTC | TRBV29-1 | 13 | TRBJ1-2 | TRBD1 | .
CASSQDPVAYEQYF | TGTGCCAGCAGCCAAGATCCGGTGGCCTACGAGCAGTACTTC | TRBV4-2 | 14 | TRBJ2-7 | . | few
CASSLDLASTDTQYF | TGTGCCAGCAGCTTGGACCTCGCGAGCACAGATACGCAGTATTTT | TRBV5-6 | 15 | TRBJ2-3 | . | .
CASTPRGFEGADTQYF | TGTGCCAGCACCCCTAGGGGGTTCGAGGGGGCAGATACGCAGTATTTT | TRBV25-1 | 16 | TRBJ2-3 | . | .
CSASKLAVAKNIQYF | TGCAGTGCTAGTAAACTAGCGGTAGCCAAAAACATTCAGTACTTC | TRBV20-1 | 15 | TRBJ2-4 | TRBD2 | .
CASSQDWGETQYF | TGTGCCAGCAGCCAAGACTGGGGCGAGACCCAGTACTTC | TRBV4-2 | 13 | TRBJ2-5 | . | .
CASSTGQGWYNSPLHF | TGTGCCAGTAGTACCGGACAGGGATGGTATAATTCACCCCTCCACTTT | TRBV19 | 16 | TRBJ1-6 | TRBD1 | .